The 28 T cell receptor beta chains below were found in one sample sequenced in a study of STAT3 mutations in large granular lymphocyte leukemia. Findings and limits, study-wide: Every T-cell large granular lymphocyte leukemia patient had at least one immunodominant TCR beta clonotype.

Sequenced by immunoSEQ multiplex PCR; TCRdb stores in-frame clones only, minus some. The repertoire has approximately 25,000 clones, roughly 93% of them found once; the top ten carry under 6.5%. What these receptors recognize is not known. Sequencing was done on a sample of peripheral blood mononuclear cells. These receptors were taken from a man in his forties with T-cell large granular lymphocyte leukemia. Some clones in this sample may be carry-over from other donors' samples.

This chain connects TRBV6-5 to TRBJ1-2, with TRBD1 matching 10 bases. J lost 5 bases, V lost 2 bases, and 2 bases had no gene match. Germline V gene lookup returns CDR1 MNHEY and CDR2 SVGAGI. This CDR3 contains 14 residues. The CDR3 protein is CASSYGTGAYGYTF. In DNA, the CDR3 is TGTGCCAGCAGTTACGGGACAGGGGCGTATGGCTACACCTTC.

This sequence joins TRBV5-1 and TRBJ1-2, with D perhaps TRBD1 (6 bases). The germline V and J ends were trimmed by 7 bases and 6 bases, with 16 bases remaining between them. Germline assignment: CDR1 SGHRS and CDR2 YFSETQ. This CDR3 comprises 13 residues. CDR3 coding DNA: TGCGCCAGCGGATTCCGGGACACCGATGGCTACACCTTC. Translation: CASGFRDTDGYTF.

The chain employs TRBV5-1 and TRBJ1-2; D unclear. Deletions cut 2 bases from V and 4 bases from J, with 15 bases between. This CDR3 is built from 15 residues. Germline CDR1 is SGHRS and CDR2 is YFSETQ. The CDR3 sequence is CASSFADRSVYGYTF. CDR3 coding DNA: TGCGCCAGCAGCTTCGCCGACCGGTCTGTCTATGGCTACACCTTC.

The chain recombines TRBV9 with TRBJ1-1; weak D call: TRBD1 (5 bases). Trimming stripped 7 bases from V and 4 bases from J, with 14 bases between. The CDR3 is made up of 13 amino acids. Germline V gives CDR1 SGDLS, CDR2 YYNGEE. As DNA, the CDR3 is TGTGCCAGCGCAGGGTTTTTGGGCACTGAAGCTTTCTTT. Its translation is CASAGFLGTEAFF. Based on the CDR3 plus reference TRBV9 and TRBJ1-1, the full variable domain is DSGVTQTPKHLITATGQRVTLRCSPRSGDLSVYWYQQSLDQGLQFLIQYYNGEERAKGNILERFSAQQFPDLHSELNLSSLELGDSALYFCASAGFLGTEAFFGQGTRLTVV.

This chain connects TRBV6-6 to TRBJ1-1; 8 bases are shared with TRBD1. Looked up from germline, CDR1 is MNHNY and CDR2 is SVGAGI (reference sequence). The CDR3 sequence is 16 residues long. Germline trimming cut 5 bases from V and 2 bases from J; bases unmatched to any gene: 10. The CDR3 region is CASSPAQGAGNTEAFF. The DNA of the CDR3 is TGTGCCAGCAGTCCAGCTCAGGGGGCAGGAAACACTGAAGCTTTCTTT.

The V call is TRBV6-5, the J call TRBJ2-7, with TRBD1 identical over 12 bases. V shed 4 bases, J shed 5 bases, and the junction held 6 bases outside the gene matches. Looked up from germline, CDR1 is MNHEY and CDR2 is SVGAGI. The CDR3 is 15 residues long. CDR3: CASSSGQGAQNEQYF. The CDR3 coding sequence is TGTGCCAGCAGTTCGGGACAGGGGGCGCAGAACGAGCAGTACTTC.

V and J are TRBV5-8 and TRBJ2-5, with D uncertain. V dropped 0 bases and J dropped 2 bases, with 8 bases sitting between them. Germline V gene data show CDR1 as SGHTS and CDR2 as YDEGEE. This CDR3 is 14 amino acids long. Here the CDR3 reads CASSLGPIQETQYF. DNA of the CDR3: TGTGCCAGCAGCTTGGGACCCATTCAAGAGACCCAGTACTTC.

The chain has TRBV5-6 and TRBJ2-1; no clear D. The germline V and J ends were trimmed by 0 bases and 9 bases, with 4 bases remaining between them. Germline CDR1 reads SGHDT; CDR2 reads YYEEEE. CDR3 size: 11 residues. Here the CDR3 DNA reads TGTGCCAGCAGCTTGGGGGTTGAGCAGTTCTTC. It codes for CASSLGVEQFF.

The V call is TRBV18, the J call TRBJ1-5, with TRBD1 identical over 11 bases. With V trimmed by 5 bases and J by 4 bases, 4 bases remained unmatched. The germline CDR1 and CDR2 sequences are KGHSH and LQKENI. The CDR3 is made up of 15 amino acids. The CDR3 here is CASSTGQGANQPQHF. Here the CDR3 DNA reads TGTGCCAGCTCAACTGGACAGGGGGCGAATCAGCCCCAGCATTTT.

The chain combines TRBV5-4 with TRBJ1-2; TRBD1 agrees at 11 bases. Germline lookup yields CDR1 SGHNT and CDR2 YYREEE (reference sequence). Trimming at V came to 4 bases and at J to 7 bases, leaving 3 bases not matched to a gene. The CDR3 spans 13 residues. CDR3 sequence (DNA): TGTGCCAGCAGCGACGGACAGGGGGCTGGCTACACCTTC. Protein product: CASSDGQGAGYTF.

This chain joins TRBV28 and TRBJ1-2, with TRBD1 identical over 7 bases. V was pared by 5 bases and J by 10 bases, with 4 bases of the junction left unmatched. The CDR3 is made up of 11 amino acids. Per germline, CDR1 MDHEN and CDR2 SYDVKM. The CDR3: CASSRQGPYTF. The CDR3 region has the DNA TGTGCCAGCAGTAGACAGGGACCCTACACCTTC.

The genes are TRBV9 and TRBJ1-3, with a possible D match to TRBD1 (6 bases). The CDR3 has 15 residues. Germline assignment: CDR1 SGDLS and CDR2 YYNGEE. Trimming removed 0 bases from V and 0 bases from J, with 7 bases in between. CDR3: CASSVEQGSGNTIYF. CDR3 coding DNA: TGTGCCAGCAGCGTAGAACAGGGCTCTGGAAACACCATATATTTT.

The CDR3 nucleotides are TGTGCCAGCAGGGAGACTAGCGGGGGCACAGATACGCAGTATTTT. Protein product: CASRETSGGTDTQYF. The chain is built from TRBV2 and TRBJ2-3; 11 bases align to TRBD2. The CDR3 length is 15 residues. V dropped 6 bases and J dropped 1; count of bases not matched to a gene: 3. Per germline, CDR1 SNHLY and CDR2 FYNNEI.

The chain employs TRBV11-1 and TRBJ2-2; 8 bases line up with TRBD1. Germline CDR1 and CDR2: SGHAT and FQDESV (reference sequence). This CDR3 region has 15 residues. Losses at the gene ends were 4 bases for V and 5 bases for J; bases not matched to a gene: 6. CDR3 amino acids: CASSSGQGFTGELFF. CDR3 sequence (DNA): TGTGCCAGCAGCTCCGGACAGGGTTTTACCGGGGAGCTGTTTTTT.

V is TRBV18 and J is TRBJ2-1, with TRBD1 as a possible D gene (5 bases). The CDR3 consists of 17 residues. Between the trimmed V and J ends, which lost 3 bases and 0 bases, there was a span of 15 bases. The germline V gene encodes CDR1 KGHSH and CDR2 LQKENI. CDR3 in DNA: TGTGCCAGCTCACCTGCAGCAGGGCAGAGCTCCTACAATGAGCAGTTCTTC. Translation gives CASSPAAGQSSYNEQFF.

In its sample, this clone was seen once. The chain uses TRBV5-6 and TRBJ1-2; TRBD1 is a possible D gene (6 bases). V was trimmed by 3 bases and J by 9 bases, leaving 21 bases between them. This CDR3 region has 15 residues. Germline values: CDR1 SGHDT, CDR2 YYEEEE. The chain's CDR3 is CASSSYTGFGGSYTF. DNA for the CDR3: TGTGCCAGCAGCTCATACACAGGGTTTGGGGGTAGCTACACCTTC.

CDR3 sequence (DNA): TGTGCCAGCAGCTTGTATGGGACAGCTGATGGCTACACCTTC. Encoded protein: CASSLYGTADGYTF. The chain carries TRBV7-3 and TRBJ1-2; 7 bases are shared with TRBD1. The germline gives CDR1 SGHTA, CDR2 FQGTGA. The CDR3 has 14 residues. With 3 bases clipped from V and 6 bases from J, the junction kept 7 bases outside the gene matches.

The chain combines TRBV29-1 with TRBJ1-4, with 8 bases that match TRBD1. V lost 6 bases and J lost 8; bases outside the gene matches: 8. This CDR3 is 13 amino acids long. Germline V gene sequence: CDR1 SQVTM, CDR2 ANQGSEA. DNA for the CDR3: TGCAGCGTGTATGACAGGGGTGGAGAAAAACTGTTTTTT. Protein product: CSVYDRGGEKLFF. The entire variable domain, with the rest obtained from reference TRBV29-1 and TRBJ1-4, is as follows: SAVISQKPSRDICQRGTSLTIQCQVDSQVTMMFWYRQQPGQSLTLIATANQGSEATYESGFVIDKFPISRPNLTFSTLTVSNMSPEDSSIYLCSVYDRGGEKLFFGSGTQLSVL.

The CDR3 DNA sequence: TGTGCCAGCACCAGGGTAACGGGCTACGAGCAGTACTTC. As protein: CASTRVTGYEQYF. The chain employs TRBV5-6 and TRBJ2-7; possibly TRBD1 for D (5 bases). This CDR3 is built from 13 residues. Germline V gene data show CDR1 as SGHDT and CDR2 as YYEEEE. Deletions cut 6 bases from V and 3 bases from J, with 13 bases between.

The rearrangement uses TRBV29-1 and TRBJ2-7; 8 positions match TRBD1. The CDR3 contains 12 residues. CDR1 SQVTM and CDR2 ANQGSEA come from the germline V gene. V gave up 3 bases and J gave up 3 bases; unmatched junction bases: 1. CDR3 protein: CSVEDRDYEQYF. The CDR3 region has the DNA TGCAGCGTTGAGGACAGGGACTACGAGCAGTACTTC.

This clone was detected only a few times. This chain uses TRBV5-5 with TRBJ1-2; TRBD1 might be the D (5 bases). The CDR3 length is 13 residues. V was cut by 0 bases and J by 4 bases, with 7 bases left in between. CDR1 and CDR2 from the germline V gene are SGHKS and YYEKEE (reference sequence). The CDR3 protein is CASSLDRRYGYTF. CDR3 bases: TGTGCCAGCAGCTTGGACAGGCGCTATGGCTACACCTTC.

The chain carries TRBV6-1 and TRBJ2-1, with TRBD1 matching over 8 bases. Looked up from germline, CDR1 is MNHNS and CDR2 is SASEGT. J lost 7 bases, V lost 8 bases, and 10 bases had no gene match. This CDR3 contains 14 residues. The CDR3 loop reads CASVPGQVWNEQFF. The DNA for the CDR3 is TGTGCCAGCGTCCCGGGACAGGTTTGGAATGAGCAGTTCTTC.

This rearrangement joins TRBV6-6 to TRBJ2-5; D might be TRBD1 or TRBD2, each matching 5 bases. Germline-derived CDR1 and CDR2 are MNHNY and SVGAGI (reference sequence). CDR3 size: 14 residues. The ends were cut back, 6 bases at V and 5 bases at J, with 16 bases in the middle. The CDR3 loop reads CASRPDEGWETQYF. As DNA, the CDR3 is TGTGCCAGCAGACCCGACGAGGGGTGGGAGACCCAGTACTTC.

This chain joins TRBV19 and TRBJ2-1, with D perhaps given as TRBD1 or TRBD2 (5 bases each). V dropped 3 bases and J dropped 5 bases, with 14 bases sitting between them. This CDR3 has 15 residues. CDR1 is LNHDA, CDR2 SQIVND, per germline (reference sequence). In DNA form, the CDR3 reads TGTGCCAGTAGTATTCTCCAGGGACGGGACAATGAGCAGTTCTTC. It codes for CASSILQGRDNEQFF. The entire variable domain, with the rest obtained from reference TRBV19 and TRBJ2-1, is as follows: DGGITQSPKYLFRKEGQNVTLSCEQNLNHDAMYWYRQDPGQGLRLIYYSQIVNDFQKGDIAEGYSVSREKKESFPLTVTSAQKNPTAFYLCASSILQGRDNEQFFGPGTRLTVL.

V gene TRBV19 combines with J gene TRBJ2-3, with D perhaps TRBD1 or TRBD2 (6 bases each). Germline CDR1 and CDR2: LNHDA and SQIVND (reference sequence). V was pared by 7 bases and J by 3 bases, with 11 bases between. The CDR3 is 13 amino acids. The CDR3 spells CASNRDFTDTQYF. DNA of the CDR3: TGTGCCAGTAACAGGGACTTTACAGATACGCAGTATTTT.

This clone occurred a few times. The chain uses TRBV7-2 and TRBJ2-7; 8 nucleotides match TRBD1. From germline, CDR1 is SGHTA and CDR2 FQGNSA. The V and J ends lost 1 base and 4 bases, in that order; junction bases with no gene match: 6. The length of the CDR3 is 15 residues. The CDR3 region has the DNA TGTGCCAGCAGCTTAGAAGCGGACAGGGCATACGAGCAGTACTTC. Residues: CASSLEADRAYEQYF. The full variable domain, completed using reference TRBV7-2 and TRBJ2-7, is GAGVSQSPSNKVTEKGKDVELRCDPISGHTALYWYRQSLGQGLEFLIYFQGNSAPDKSGLPSDRFSAERTGGSVSTLTIQRTQQEDSAVYLCASSLEADRAYEQYFGPGTRLTVT.

The chain is built from TRBV27 and TRBJ1-1, with D possibly being TRBD1 (5 bases). V lost 1 base, J lost 4 bases, and 13 bases lay in between. Germline-derived CDR1 and CDR2 are MNHEY and SMNVEV (reference sequence). There are 15 residues in the CDR3. The CDR3 DNA reads TGTGCCAGCAGTTTATACTCAGGGTTGGTCACTGAAGCTTTCTTT. It codes for CASSLYSGLVTEAFF.

The chain joins TRBV9 to TRBJ1-1; D may be TRBD1 (5 bases). CDR1 and CDR2 from the germline V gene are SGDLS and YYNGEE. This CDR3 has 16 amino acids. The V gene lost 0 bases and the J gene lost 1 base, with 13 bases spanning the gap. The CDR3 nucleotides read TGTGCCAGCAGCGTAGAAGGGACGGCGGGGAACACTGAAGCTTTCTTT. As protein: CASSVEGTAGNTEAFF.